The 4 T cell receptor beta chains below all came from one sample that was sequenced in a study of T cells in Graves' hyperthyroidism and ophthalmopathy. TCR beta CDR3 sequences were amplified from RNA transcripts. A set of HTBI primers served as the primers for a first-round RT-PCR of the TCR CDR3. TCRdb analysed the multiplex PCR reads with MiXCR anew, one entry per CDR3 protein. The sample lists hundreds of thousands of distinct CDR3 sequences; less than 25% were seen once. The sequencing sample was made of blood. Every receptor here comes from a man younger than 45 with Graves' ophthalmopathy.

The V and J genes are TRBV19 and TRBJ2-1; D is perhaps TRBD1 (6 bases). The J call may be incorrect, as the DNA end agrees better with TRBJ2-7. Germline V lookup: CDR1 LNHDA, CDR2 SQIVND (reference sequence). The CDR3 contains 16 residues. CDR3 amino acids: CASSIDLSTGDNEQYF. For the CDR3, the DNA is TGTGCCAGTAGTATAGATTTGTCGACAGGAGACAATGAGCAGTACTTC.

In this sample, this clonotype turned up a few times. This rearrangement joins TRBV9 to TRBJ2-1; 9 bases match TRBD2. The germline V gene encodes CDR1 SGDLS and CDR2 YYNGEE. Trimming at V came to 0 bases and at J to 6 bases, leaving 7 bases not matched to a gene. The CDR3 is 16 residues long. The CDR3 region has the DNA TGTGCCAGCAGCGTAGCTTGGGGGACTAGCCCCAATGAGCAGTTCTTC. Translated, it gives CASSVAWGTSPNEQFF. The full variable domain, rest sourced from reference TRBV9 and TRBJ2-1, is DSGVTQTPKHLITATGQRVTLRCSPRSGDLSVYWYQQSLDQGLQFLIQYYNGEERAKGNILERFSAQQFPDLHSELNLSSLELGDSALYFCASSVAWGTSPNEQFFGPGTRLTVL.

This clonotype was counted only a few times. This rearrangement joins TRBV3-1 to TRBJ1-1, with no clear D. The germline V gene has CDR1 LGHDT and CDR2 YNNKEL (reference sequence). Trimming took off 1 base at V and 0 bases at J, with 9 bases between the two ends. The CDR3 is 15 amino acids. The CDR3 nucleotides read TGTGCCAGCAGCCAAGTTCCGATCATGAACACTGAAGCTTTCTTT. Translating gives CASSQVPIMNTEAFF. Full variable domain (rest looked up from reference TRBV3-1 and TRBJ1-1): DTAVSQTPKYLVTQMGNDKSIKCEQNLGHDTMYWYKQDSKKFLKIMFSYNNKELIINETVPNRFSPKSPDKAHLNLHINSLELGDSAVYFCASSQVPIMNTEAFFGQGTRLTVV.

V gene TRBV4-2 combines with J gene TRBJ2-3, with TRBD2 identical over 8 bases. Trimming took 0 bases from V and 5 from J; bases not matched to a gene: 7. Germline V lookup: CDR1 LGHNA, CDR2 YNFKEQ. CDR3 length: 16 amino acids. CDR3 region: CASSQDGLADLDTQYF. CDR3 coding DNA: TGTGCCAGCAGCCAAGATGGACTAGCAGATCTAGATACGCAGTATTTT.